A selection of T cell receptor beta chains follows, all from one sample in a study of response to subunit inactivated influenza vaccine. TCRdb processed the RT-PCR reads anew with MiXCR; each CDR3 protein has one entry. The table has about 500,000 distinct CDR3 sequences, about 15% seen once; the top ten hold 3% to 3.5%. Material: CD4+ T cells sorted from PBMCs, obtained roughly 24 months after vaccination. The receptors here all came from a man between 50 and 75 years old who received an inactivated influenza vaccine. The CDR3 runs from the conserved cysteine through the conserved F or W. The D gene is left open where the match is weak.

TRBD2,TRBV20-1,CSASRLAVSYNEQFF
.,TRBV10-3,CAINTRETDTQYF
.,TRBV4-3,CASSQEGQRMNIQYF
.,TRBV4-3,CASSQGDRRLGNTIYF
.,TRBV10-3,CAISESNPGNTGELFF
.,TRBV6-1,CASSPTYSGANVLTF
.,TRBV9,CASSAMGPEEQYF
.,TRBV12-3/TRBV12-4,CASRPRGVGNEQFF
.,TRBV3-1,CASSQGGWNTEAFF
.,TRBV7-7,CASSLVKSPYNEQFF
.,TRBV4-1,CASRHLGISSYEQYF
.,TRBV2,CASSVQGLGTEAFF
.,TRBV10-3,CAITRDGTYGYTF
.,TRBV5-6,CASSAFSGSNQPQHF
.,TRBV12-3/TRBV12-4,CAQARSSSYNEQFF
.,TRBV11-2,CASSLDVHYGYTF
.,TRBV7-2,CASSLDDRYFQYF
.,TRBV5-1,CASSFNGGGEQYF
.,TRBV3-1,CASSRRLSSTGELFF
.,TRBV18,CASSRKSDNSPLHF
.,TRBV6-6,CASRSSVSYEQYF
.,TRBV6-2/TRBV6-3,CASSLPRSAQETQYF
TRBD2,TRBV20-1,CSATTSGETQYF
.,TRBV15,CATSRDAGTNSPLHF
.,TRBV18,CASSLRQKNEKLFF
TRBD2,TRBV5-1,CASSALASNTGELFF
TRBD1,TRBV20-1,CSARTRDRGLYEQYF
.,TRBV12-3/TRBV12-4,CASSLGRTESSYNSPLHF
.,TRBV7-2,CASSLEVGKAVF
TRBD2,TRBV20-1,CSALKGLAPSSYDEQFF
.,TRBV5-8,CASSLRRTETQYF
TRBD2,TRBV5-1,CASSVGGRVNTGELFF
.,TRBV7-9,CASSLVAGSYEQYF
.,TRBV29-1,CSVAGAGELFF
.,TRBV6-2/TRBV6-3,CASSYVEWRDTEAFF
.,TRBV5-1,CASSLEATEAFF
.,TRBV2,CASSLSRNGNTIYF
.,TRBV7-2,CASAGDRTNNEQFF
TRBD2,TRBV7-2,CASSLLAGGGSGELFF
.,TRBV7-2,CASSLRLSNNEQFF
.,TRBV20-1,CSAGRQLANTGELFF
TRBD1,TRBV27,CASSRYRGPYEQYF
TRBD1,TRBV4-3,CASSQNLNRGTNEKLFF
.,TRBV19,CASSSQVNTEAFF
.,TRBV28,CASSLPTANTGELFF